The entry that follows covers one T cell receptor (beta chain) sequence. Its antigen is not known. The source of the sample is a study of persistence of HIV-infected CD4 T cells. This was the immunoSEQ version 4 assay in survey mode. Using immunoSEQ multiplex PCR, the repertoire was profiled, and TCRdb retains in-frame clones only, with some absent. The table includes about 30,000 clones, roughly 71% detected once. Overlapping HIV-1 Gag 15-mer peptides at approximately 1 ug per peptide per mL were used. Sorting of responding CD4+ T cells relied on upregulated CD40 ligand together with CD69. The receptor comes from an adult man with HIV who was CMV-seropositive. The sequencing here drew on CD4+ T cells sorted from PBMCs after 18-hour stimulation, taken from a patient who received antiretroviral therapy.

The CDR3 DNA sequence: TGCGCCAGCAGCTTAGGATCTGTGAACACTGAAGCTTTCTTT. Protein sequence: CASSLGSVNTEAFF. The rearrangement uses TRBV5-1 and TRBJ1-1; D not resolved. Trimming pared 2 bases from V and 0 bases from J, leaving 8 bases between. Germline V CDR1 and CDR2: SGHRS, YFSETQ. The CDR3 loop spans 14 amino acids.